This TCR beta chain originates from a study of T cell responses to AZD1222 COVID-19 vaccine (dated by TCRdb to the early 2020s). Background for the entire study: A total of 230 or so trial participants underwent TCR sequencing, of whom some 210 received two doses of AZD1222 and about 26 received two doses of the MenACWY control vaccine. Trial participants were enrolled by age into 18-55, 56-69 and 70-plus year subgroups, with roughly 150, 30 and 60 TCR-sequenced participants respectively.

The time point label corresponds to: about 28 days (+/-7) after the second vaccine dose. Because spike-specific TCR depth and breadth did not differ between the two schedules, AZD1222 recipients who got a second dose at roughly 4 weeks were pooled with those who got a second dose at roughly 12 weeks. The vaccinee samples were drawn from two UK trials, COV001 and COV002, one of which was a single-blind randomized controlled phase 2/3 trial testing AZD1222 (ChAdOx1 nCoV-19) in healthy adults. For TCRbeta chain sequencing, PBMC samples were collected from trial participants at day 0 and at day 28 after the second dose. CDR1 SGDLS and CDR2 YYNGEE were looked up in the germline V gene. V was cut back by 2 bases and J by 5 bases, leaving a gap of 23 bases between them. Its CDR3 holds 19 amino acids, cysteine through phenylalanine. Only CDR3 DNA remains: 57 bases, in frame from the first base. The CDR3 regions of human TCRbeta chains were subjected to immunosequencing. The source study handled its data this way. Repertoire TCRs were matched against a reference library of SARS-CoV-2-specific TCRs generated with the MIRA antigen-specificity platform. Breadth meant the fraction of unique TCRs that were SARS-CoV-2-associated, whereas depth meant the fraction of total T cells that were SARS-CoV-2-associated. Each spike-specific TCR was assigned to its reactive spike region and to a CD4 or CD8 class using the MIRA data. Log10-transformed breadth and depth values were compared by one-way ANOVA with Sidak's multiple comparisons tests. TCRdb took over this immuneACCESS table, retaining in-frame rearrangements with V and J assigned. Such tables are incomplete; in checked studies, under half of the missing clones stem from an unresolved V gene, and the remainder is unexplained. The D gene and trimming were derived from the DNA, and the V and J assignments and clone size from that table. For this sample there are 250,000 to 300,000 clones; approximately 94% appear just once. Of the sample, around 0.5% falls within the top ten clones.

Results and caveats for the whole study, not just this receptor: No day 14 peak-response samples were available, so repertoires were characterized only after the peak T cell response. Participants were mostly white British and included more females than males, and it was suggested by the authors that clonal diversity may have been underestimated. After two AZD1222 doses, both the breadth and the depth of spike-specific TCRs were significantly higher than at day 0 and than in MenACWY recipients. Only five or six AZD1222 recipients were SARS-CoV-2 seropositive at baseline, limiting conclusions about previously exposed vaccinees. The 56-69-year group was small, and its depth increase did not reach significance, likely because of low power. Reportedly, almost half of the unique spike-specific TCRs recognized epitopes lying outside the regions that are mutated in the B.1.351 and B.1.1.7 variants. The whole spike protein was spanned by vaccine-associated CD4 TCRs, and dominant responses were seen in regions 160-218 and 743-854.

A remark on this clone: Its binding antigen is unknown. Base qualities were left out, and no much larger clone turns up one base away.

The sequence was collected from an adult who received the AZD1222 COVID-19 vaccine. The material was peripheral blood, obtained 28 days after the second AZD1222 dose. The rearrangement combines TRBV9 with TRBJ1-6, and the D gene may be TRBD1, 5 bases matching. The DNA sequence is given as TGTGCCAGCAGCGTCGGGGCGCTGGGGGTTCTATCAGATAATTCACCCCTCCACTTT. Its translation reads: CASSVGALGVLSDNSPLHF.